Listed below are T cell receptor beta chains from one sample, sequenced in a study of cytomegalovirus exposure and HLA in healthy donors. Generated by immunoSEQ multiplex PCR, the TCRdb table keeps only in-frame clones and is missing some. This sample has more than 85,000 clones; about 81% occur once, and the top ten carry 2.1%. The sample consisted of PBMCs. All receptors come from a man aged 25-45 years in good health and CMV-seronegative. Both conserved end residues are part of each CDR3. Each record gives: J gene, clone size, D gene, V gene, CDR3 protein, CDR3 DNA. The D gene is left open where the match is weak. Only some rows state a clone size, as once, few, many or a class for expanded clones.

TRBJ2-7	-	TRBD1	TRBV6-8	CASSYFRDSTYEQYF	TGTGCCAGCAGTTACTTCCGGGACAGTACCTACGAGCAGTACTTC
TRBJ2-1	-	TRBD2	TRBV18	CASSPSVASGRGNEQFF	TGTGCCAGCTCACCAAGTGTGGCTAGCGGGAGGGGCAATGAGCAGTTCTTC
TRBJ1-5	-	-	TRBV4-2	CASSQEGTGSKQPQHF	TGTGCCAGCAGCCAAGAAGGAACAGGGTCAAAACAGCCCCAGCATTTT
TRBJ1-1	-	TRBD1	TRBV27	CASSATGGRTEAFF	TGTGCCAGCAGTGCGACAGGGGGTAGGACTGAAGCTTTCTTT
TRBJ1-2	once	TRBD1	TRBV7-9	CASRTAGTGVAYTF	TGTGCCAGCAGAACCGCCGGGACAGGGGTAGCTTACACCTTC
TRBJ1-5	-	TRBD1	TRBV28	CASSPETGTNQPQHF	TGTGCCAGCAGTCCGGAGACAGGGACCAATCAGCCCCAGCATTTT
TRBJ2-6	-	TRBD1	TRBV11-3	CASSGGGTGASGANVLTF	TGTGCCAGCAGCGGAGGCGGGACAGGGGCTTCTGGGGCCAACGTCCTGACTTTC
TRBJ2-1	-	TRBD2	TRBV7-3	CASSSSGTPNEQFF	TGTGCCAGCAGCTCTAGCGGGACCCCCAATGAGCAGTTCTTC
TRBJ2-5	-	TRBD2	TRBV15	CATSGRGGWRGATRSWETQYF	TGTGCCACCAGCGGGAGGGGTGGGTGGCGGGGGGCAACACGTTCATGGGAGACCCAGTACTTC
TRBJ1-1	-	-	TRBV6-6	CASTPRGAHTEAFF	TGTGCCAGCACTCCTCGTGGGGCCCACACTGAAGCTTTCTTT
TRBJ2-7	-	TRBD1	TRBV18	CASSPGTGSYEQYF	TGTGCCAGCTCACCAGGGACAGGATCCTACGAGCAGTACTTC
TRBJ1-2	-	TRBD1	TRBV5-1	CASSSTGGDYGYTF	TGCGCCAGCAGCTCCACAGGGGGCGACTATGGCTACACCTTC
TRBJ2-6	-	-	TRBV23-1	CASQGSSGANVLTF	TGCGCCAGTCAGGGAAGCTCTGGGGCCAACGTCCTGACTTTC
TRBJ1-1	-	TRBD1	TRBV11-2	CASRLTGVNTEAFF	TGTGCCAGCAGATTGACAGGGGTGAACACTGAAGCTTTCTTT
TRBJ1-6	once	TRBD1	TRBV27	CASSWDSDNSPLHF	TGTGCCAGCAGCTGGGACAGTGATAATTCACCCCTCCACTTT
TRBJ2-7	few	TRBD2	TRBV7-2	CASSSSGLAGRSYEQYF	TGTGCCAGCAGCTCCTCTGGACTAGCGGGGAGGTCCTACGAGCAGTACTTC
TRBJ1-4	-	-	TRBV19	CASTDGGTNEKLFF	TGTGCCAGTACCGACGGAGGGACTAATGAAAAACTGTTTTTT
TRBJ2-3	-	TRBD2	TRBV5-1	CASSLTSGSTDTQYF	TGCGCCAGCAGCTTGACTAGCGGGAGCACAGATACGCAGTATTTT
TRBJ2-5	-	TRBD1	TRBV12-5	CASGPGTAETQYF	TGTGCTAGTGGCCCAGGGACAGCAGAGACCCAGTACTTC
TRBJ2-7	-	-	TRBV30	CAWSGGLHRPYEQYF	TGTGCCTGGAGTGGGGGACTCCATCGCCCCTACGAGCAGTACTTC
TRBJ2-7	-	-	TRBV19	CASSNGVLQYF	TGTGCCAGTAGTAACGGGGTCTTGCAGTACTTC
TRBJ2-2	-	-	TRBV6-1	CASMYTSGELFF	TGTGCCAGCATGTACACCTCCGGGGAGCTGTTTTTT
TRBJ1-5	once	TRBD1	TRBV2	CATQDRVGQPQHF	TGTGCCACCCAGGACAGGGTAGGGCAGCCCCAGCATTTT
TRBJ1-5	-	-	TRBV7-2	CASSPRQGNQPQHF	TGTGCCAGCAGCCCCAGACAGGGCAATCAGCCCCAGCATTTT
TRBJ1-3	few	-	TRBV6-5	CASSYSTKAGNTIYF	TGTGCCAGCAGTTACTCGACAAAGGCTGGAAACACCATATATTTT
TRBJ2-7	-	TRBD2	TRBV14	CASSLWGGDYEQYF	TGTGCCAGCAGCCTATGGGGAGGGGACTACGAGCAGTACTTC
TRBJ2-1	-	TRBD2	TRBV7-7	CASSLGLAGPYDEQFF	TGTGCCAGCAGCTTAGGACTAGCGGGGCCCTACGATGAGCAGTTCTTC
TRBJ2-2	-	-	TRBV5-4	CASSSGEINTGELFF	TGTGCCAGCAGCTCCGGGGAAATCAACACCGGGGAGCTGTTTTTT
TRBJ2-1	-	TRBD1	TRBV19	CASSRPPGTVMNEQFF	TGTGCCAGTAGTAGACCCCCCGGGACAGTCATGAATGAGCAGTTCTTC
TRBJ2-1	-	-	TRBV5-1	CASSSGGLNEQFF	TGCGCCAGCAGCTCCGGAGGGCTCAATGAGCAGTTCTTC
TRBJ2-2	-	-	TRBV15	CATSILAIPAGELFF	TGTGCCACCAGCATTTTAGCGATCCCCGCCGGGGAGCTGTTTTTT
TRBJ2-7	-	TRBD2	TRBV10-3	CAISESTSGGYEQYF	TGTGCCATCAGTGAGTCGACTAGCGGAGGCTACGAGCAGTACTTC
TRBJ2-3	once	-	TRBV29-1	CSVYREGTGYF	TGCAGCGTTTATCGAGAGGGAACGGGGTATTTT
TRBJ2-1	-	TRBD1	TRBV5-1	CASSGGQGALEQFF	TGCGCCAGCAGCGGCGGCCAGGGGGCTTTGGAGCAGTTCTTC
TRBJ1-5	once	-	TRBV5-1	CASSVLGALNQPQHF	TGCGCCAGCAGCGTCCTGGGGGCCCTCAATCAGCCCCAGCATTTT
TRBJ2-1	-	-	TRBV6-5	CASKIQGSSGQFF	TGTGCCAGCAAGATTCAAGGTTCGTCGGGGCAGTTCTTC
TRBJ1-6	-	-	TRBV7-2	CASSLQQANNSPLHF	TGTGCCAGCAGCTTACAACAGGCCAATAATTCACCCCTCCACTTT
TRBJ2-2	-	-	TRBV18	CASSPEGSATGELFF	TGTGCCAGCTCCCCCGAAGGTAGCGCAACCGGGGAGCTGTTTTTT
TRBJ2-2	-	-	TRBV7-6	CASSLADRNTGELFF	TGTGCCAGCAGCTTAGCTGACAGGAACACCGGGGAGCTGTTTTTT
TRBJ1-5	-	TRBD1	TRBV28	CASRTQGIYQPQHF	TGTGCCAGCAGAACACAGGGGATCTATCAGCCCCAGCATTTT
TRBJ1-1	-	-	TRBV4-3	CASSQDGRGNTEAFF	TGCGCCAGCAGCCAAGATGGCCGGGGGAACACTGAAGCTTTCTTT
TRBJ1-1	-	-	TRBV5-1	CASSPQDSALDTEAFF	TGCGCCAGCAGCCCGCAGGACAGCGCCTTGGACACTGAAGCTTTCTTT
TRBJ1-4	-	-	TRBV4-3	CASSRTRNLANEKLFF	TGCGCCAGCAGCCGGACACGGAATCTTGCTAATGAAAAACTGTTTTTT
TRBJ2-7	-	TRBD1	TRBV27	CASSWDRGSDEQYF	TGTGCCAGCAGTTGGGACAGGGGATCGGACGAGCAGTACTTC
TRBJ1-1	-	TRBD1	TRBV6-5	CASSLRTGGTEAFF	TGTGCCAGCAGTCTACGAACAGGGGGCACTGAAGCTTTCTTT
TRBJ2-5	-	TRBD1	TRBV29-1	CSVWDRTQETQYF	TGCAGCGTTTGGGACAGAACTCAAGAGACCCAGTACTTC
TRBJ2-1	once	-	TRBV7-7	CASSLGGLERQFF	TGTGCCAGCAGCTTAGGGGGGCTAGAGCGGCAGTTCTTC
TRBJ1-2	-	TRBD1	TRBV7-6	CASSLNPGQGLYGYTF	TGTGCCAGCAGCCTTAACCCGGGACAGGGACTTTATGGCTACACCTTC
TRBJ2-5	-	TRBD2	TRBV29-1	CSGRIAGAGETQYF	TGCAGCGGTCGAATAGCGGGAGCGGGGGAGACCCAGTACTTC
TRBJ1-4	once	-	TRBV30	CAWNPSGGWGGEKLFF	TGTGCCTGGAACCCCTCGGGGGGGTGGGGAGGTGAAAAACTGTTTTTT
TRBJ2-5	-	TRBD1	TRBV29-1	CSVEAQGAGETQYF	TGCAGCGTTGAAGCACAGGGGGCGGGAGAGACCCAGTACTTC
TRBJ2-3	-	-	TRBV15	CATSRESGDTQYF	TGTGCCACCAGCAGAGAGTCAGGAGATACGCAGTATTTT